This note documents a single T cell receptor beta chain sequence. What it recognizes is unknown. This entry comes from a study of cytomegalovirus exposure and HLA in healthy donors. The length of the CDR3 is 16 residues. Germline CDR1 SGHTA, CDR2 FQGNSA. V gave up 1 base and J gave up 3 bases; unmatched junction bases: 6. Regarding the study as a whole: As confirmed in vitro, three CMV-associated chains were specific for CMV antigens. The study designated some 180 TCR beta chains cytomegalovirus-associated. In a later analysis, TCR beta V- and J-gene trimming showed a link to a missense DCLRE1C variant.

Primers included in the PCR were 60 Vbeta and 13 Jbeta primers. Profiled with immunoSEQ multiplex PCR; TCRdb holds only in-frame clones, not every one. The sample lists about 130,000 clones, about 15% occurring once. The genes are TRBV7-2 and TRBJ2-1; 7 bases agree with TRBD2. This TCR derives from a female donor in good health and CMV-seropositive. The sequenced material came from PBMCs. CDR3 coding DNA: TGTGCCAGCAGCTTAGGCGCGGGGGTCCTCTACAATGAGCAGTTCTTC. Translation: CASSLGAGVLYNEQFF.